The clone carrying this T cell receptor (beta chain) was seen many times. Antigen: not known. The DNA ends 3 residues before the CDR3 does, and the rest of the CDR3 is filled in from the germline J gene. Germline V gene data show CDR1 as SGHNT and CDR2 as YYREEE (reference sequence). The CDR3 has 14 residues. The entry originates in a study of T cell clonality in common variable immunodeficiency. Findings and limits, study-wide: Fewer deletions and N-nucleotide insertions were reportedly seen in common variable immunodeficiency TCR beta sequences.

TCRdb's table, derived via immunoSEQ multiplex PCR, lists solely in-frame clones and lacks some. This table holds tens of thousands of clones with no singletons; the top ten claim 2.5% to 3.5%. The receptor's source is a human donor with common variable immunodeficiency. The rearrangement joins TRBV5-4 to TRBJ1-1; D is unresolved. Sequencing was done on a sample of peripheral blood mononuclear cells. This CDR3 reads CASSRRGKDGEAFF. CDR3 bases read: TGTGCCAGCAGCCGGCGGGGAAAGGACGGGGAA.